This record looks at one T cell receptor (beta chain) sequence and its context. This entry comes from a study of blood T cell repertoires in COVID-19. Overall study context: Sample material is recorded as cDNA or gDNA derived from T cells, B-cell-depleted T cells, or PBMCs.

The V gene's germline CDR1 is SEHNR and CDR2 FQNEAQ (reference sequence). The CDR3 is 17 amino acids. Trimming took 1 base from V and 5 from J; bases not matched to a gene: 11. Assay: immunoSEQ multiplex PCR; the TCRdb copy retains only in-frame clones and omits some. This sample has some 66,000 clones, with approximately 79% found just once. The chain employs TRBV7-9 and TRBJ2-3; TRBD2 matches 8 bases. Sequenced input: peripheral blood. This clonotype originated in a man aged 60-69 years with acute or convalescent COVID-19. The CDR3 protein is CASSLGRGGLFKDTQYF. The CDR3 coding sequence is TGTGCCAGCAGCTTAGGTCGGGGGGGCCTTTTCAAAGATACGCAGTATTTT.